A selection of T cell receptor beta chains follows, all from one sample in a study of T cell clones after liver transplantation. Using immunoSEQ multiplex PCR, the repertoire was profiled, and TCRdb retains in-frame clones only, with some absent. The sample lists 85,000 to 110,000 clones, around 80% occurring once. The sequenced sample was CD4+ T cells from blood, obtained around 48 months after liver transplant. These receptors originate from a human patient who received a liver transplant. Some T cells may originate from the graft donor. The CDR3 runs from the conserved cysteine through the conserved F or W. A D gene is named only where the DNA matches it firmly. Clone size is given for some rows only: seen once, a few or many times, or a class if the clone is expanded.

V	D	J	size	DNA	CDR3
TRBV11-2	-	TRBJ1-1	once	TGTGCCAGCAGCTTAGACGGTTCGAGGGGCACTGAAGCTTTCTTT	CASSLDGSRGTEAFF
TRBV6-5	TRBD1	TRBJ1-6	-	TGTGCCAGCACCCTCCTCCAGGGGGCGTTTTCACCCCTCCACTTT	CASTLLQGAFSPLHF
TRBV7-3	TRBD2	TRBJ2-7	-	TGTGCCAGCAGCCCCTTAGCGGGGGGCTACGAGCAGTACTTC	CASSPLAGGYEQYF
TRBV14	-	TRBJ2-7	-	TGTGCCAGCAGCCTTTTGATGGGACGGAAGTACTTC	CASSLLMGRKYF
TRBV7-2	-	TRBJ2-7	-	TGTGCCAGCAGTGGACAGTCCTACGAGCAGTACTTC	CASSGQSYEQYF
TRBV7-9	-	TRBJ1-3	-	TGTGCCAGCAGCCCTGGGACCGATAGAAACACCATATATTTT	CASSPGTDRNTIYF
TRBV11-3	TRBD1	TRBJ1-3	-	TGTGCCAGCAGCGGGACAGGTGGAAACACCATATATTTT	CASSGTGGNTIYF
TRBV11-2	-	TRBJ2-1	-	TGTGCCAGCAGCTTCCAGAATTTCGGCAACAATGAGCAGTTCTTC	CASSFQNFGNNEQFF
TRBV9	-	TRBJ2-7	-	TGTGCCAGCAGCTCCCGAGCGGCCGGATTCCCCTACGAGCAGTACTTC	CASSSRAAGFPYEQYF
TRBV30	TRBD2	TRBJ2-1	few	TGTGCCTGGAGTGTGATAGGGAGGGGTTCTGCAAATGAGCAGTTCTTC	CAWSVIGRGSANEQFF
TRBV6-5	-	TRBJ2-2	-	TGTGCCAGCAGTTCATTAGCAGCTAACACCGGGGAGCTGTTTTTT	CASSSLAANTGELFF
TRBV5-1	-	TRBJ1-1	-	TGCGCCAGCAGCTTGGATGGCAGACCTGAAGCTTTCTTT	CASSLDGRPEAFF
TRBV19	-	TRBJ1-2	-	TGTGCCAGTAGTAGGGATAACTATGGCTACACCTTC	CASSRDNYGYTF
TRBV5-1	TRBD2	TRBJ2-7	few	TGCGCCAGCAGCCTTCGACTAGCCACCACCAACAATGCCTACGAGCAGTACTTC	CASSLRLATTNNAYEQYF
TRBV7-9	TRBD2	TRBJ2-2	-	TGTGCCAGCAGCCCGGGACTAGCGATGGGAGTGGGGGCCGGGGAGCTGTTTTTT	CASSPGLAMGVGAGELFF
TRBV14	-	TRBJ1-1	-	TGTGCCAGCAGCCCCATAAGAAACACTGAAGCTTTCTTT	CASSPIRNTEAFF
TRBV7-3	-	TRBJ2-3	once	TGTGCCAGCAGCCAAGAGGGGTATACGCAGTATTTT	CASSQEGYTQYF
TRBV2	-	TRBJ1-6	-	TGTGCCAGCAAAGACAGATCTAATTCACCCCTCCACTTT	CASKDRSNSPLHF
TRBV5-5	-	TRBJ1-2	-	TGTGCCAGCACCCTAACGGACTATGGCTACACCTTC	CASTLTDYGYTF
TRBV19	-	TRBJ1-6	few	TGTGCCAGTAGTATGGGGTCCGGCTCCTATAATTCACCCCTCCACTTT	CASSMGSGSYNSPLHF
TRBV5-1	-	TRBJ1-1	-	TGCGCCAGCAGCTTGGTTCGGGGCCGCGGGTTTGGAATGAACACTGAAGCTTTCTTT	CASSLVRGRGFGMNTEAFF
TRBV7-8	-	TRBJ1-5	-	TGTGCCAGCAGCTCCTTCGGAGGGGCGGGTCAGCCCCAGCATTTT	CASSSFGGAGQPQHF
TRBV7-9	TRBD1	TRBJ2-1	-	TGTGCCAGCAGCTCATATGGACAGGGGGCGCATGAGCAGTTCTTC	CASSSYGQGAHEQFF
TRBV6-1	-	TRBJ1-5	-	TGTGCCAGCAAGGACAGTGGCAATCAGCCCCAGCATTTT	CASKDSGNQPQHF
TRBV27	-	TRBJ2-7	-	TGTGCCAGCAGTCGCAGCCGGGACACCGAGCAGTACTTC	CASSRSRDTEQYF
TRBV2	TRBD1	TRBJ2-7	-	TGTGCCAGCAGCGCGACAGGGATCGAGCAGTACTTC	CASSATGIEQYF
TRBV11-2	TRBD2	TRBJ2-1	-	TGTGCCAGCAGCTCCAGTCGGGGGGGCCTCCACAATGAGCAGTTCTTC	CASSSSRGGLHNEQFF
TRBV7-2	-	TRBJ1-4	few	TGTGCCAGCTGCCGGGGGGCGCAAGAAAAACTGTTTTTT	CASCRGAQEKLFF
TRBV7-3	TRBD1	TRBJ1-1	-	TGTGCCAGCAGAGGGACAGTGAACACTGAAGCTTTCTTT	CASRGTVNTEAFF
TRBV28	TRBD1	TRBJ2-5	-	TGTGCCAGCAGTATCAGGGGGCGGGAGACCCAGTACTTC	CASSIRGRETQYF
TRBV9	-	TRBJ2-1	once	TGTGCCAGCAGCCCTAGTGGGGGGTGGTATGAGCAGTTCTTC	CASSPSGGWYEQFF
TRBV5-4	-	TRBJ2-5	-	TGTGCCAGCAGCCCTGACTCCGGGGGTTGGCGGAAAGAGACCCAGTACTTC	CASSPDSGGWRKETQYF
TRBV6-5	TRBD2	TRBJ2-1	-	TGTGCCAGCAGGACTGGGACTAGCGATCAGTTCTTC	CASRTGTSDQFF
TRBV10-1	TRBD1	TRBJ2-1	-	TGCGCCAGCAGTGGGCGCCGGGACAGGCCTTACAATGAGCAGTTCTTC	CASSGRRDRPYNEQFF
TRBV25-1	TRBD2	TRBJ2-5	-	TGTGCCAGCAGTGAAAGCGGGATTGGGCTGGAGACCCAGTACTTC	CASSESGIGLETQYF
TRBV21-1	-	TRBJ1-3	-	TGTGCCAGCAGCAAGGGACAGGTAGGTGGAAACACCATATATTTT	CASSKGQVGGNTIYF
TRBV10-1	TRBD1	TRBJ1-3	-	TGCGCCAGCAGTGAGTCCTTCGGACAGGGCTCTGGAAACACCATATATTTT	CASSESFGQGSGNTIYF
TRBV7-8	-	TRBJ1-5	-	TGTGCCAGCAGCCGTAGACCCCGGGGCCAAGCCGGGAGCAATCAGCCCCAGCATTTT	CASSRRPRGQAGSNQPQHF
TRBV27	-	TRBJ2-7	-	TGTGCCAGCATACTCACTCAGGGTTTCGGCCACCTATACGAGCAGTACTTC	CASILTQGFGHLYEQYF
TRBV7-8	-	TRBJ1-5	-	TGTGCCAGCAGCGCAGGCCAGGGCAGGGGCAATCAGCCCCAGCATTTT	CASSAGQGRGNQPQHF
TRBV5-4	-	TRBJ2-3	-	TGTGCCAGCAGCTTAGGAGCAGGCCACCGCACAGATACGCAGTATTTT	CASSLGAGHRTDTQYF
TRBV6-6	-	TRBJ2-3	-	TGTGCCAGCAGTTACATTGAGAGAGATACGCAGTATTTT	CASSYIERDTQYF